Sequencing of this TCR beta chain was carried out in a study of T cell responses to AZD1222 COVID-19 vaccine. Study-level findings and limits: Donors, mostly white British, included more females; clonal diversity was possibly underestimated.

Method: immunoSEQ multiplex PCR; TCRdb's copy keeps in-frame clones and lacks some. The sample lists about 34,000 clones, approximately 80% occurring once. With regard to this clone: Its target is unknown.

In germline, CDR1 is SGHTS, CDR2 YDEGEE. V lost 2 bases and J 4 bases, leaving 9 bases between the germline ends. There are 13 residues in the CDR3. The rearrangement links TRBV5-8 to TRBJ1-2; D might be TRBD1 (5 bases). This sequence originates from an adult who received the AZD1222 COVID-19 vaccine. Material: peripheral blood, obtained 28 days after the second AZD1222 dose. The CDR3 nucleotides read TGTGCCAGCAGCTTAAGGGACTTCTATGGCTACACCTTC. Its translation is CASSLRDFYGYTF.